Reported below is one T cell receptor (beta chain). Here immunoSEQ multiplex PCR was the method, and the copy in TCRdb shows in-frame clones only, minus some. There are some 120,000 clones in the sample; about 92% occur only once, and 1.7% lies in the top ten. The CDR3 has 16 amino acids. Germline V gene lookup returns CDR1 SNHLY and CDR2 FYNNEI. The V segment lost 6 bases and the J segment 0 bases; nucleotides outside the gene matches: 10. The data are from a study of control samples from healthy donors and cancer patients. This chain joins TRBV2 and TRBJ1-1, with 7 nucleotides matching TRBD1. Sequencing was done on a sample of PBMCs. This TCR derives from a man aged 50-59 years with head and neck cancer. In DNA form, the CDR3 reads TGTGCCAGCAGACAGGGGATTATACTTCTGAACACTGAAGCTTTCTTT. Translating gives CASRQGIILLNTEAFF.